This TCR beta chain was sequenced in a study of blood T cell repertoires in COVID-19 (dated by TCRdb to 2019 to 2021). The study in broad terms: The collaborator samples originated in the United States, Italy and Spain and spanned the acute and convalescent phases of COVID-19. The material from the prospective study consisted of cDNA or gDNA derived from T cells, B-cell-depleted T cells, or PBMCs. The dataset comprised deeply sampled blood TCRbeta repertoires from subjects exposed to, actively infected with, or recovered from COVID-19. A freely available public database, intended as a resource for researchers studying the immune response to SARS-CoV-2, is where the repertoires were released. The samples were drawn from the first 160 participants of the ongoing ImmuneRACE study and from 950 to 1,500 subjects provided by 6 global collaborators. Nearly every sample came with metadata listing a de-identified subject ID, COVID-19 status, age in years and sex. HLA class I and class II types, where available, came from metadata supplied by the sample provider rather than from assay-based typing. The study at large found these results: Clinical and demographic metadata were provided uncurated, with the amount varying by source and participant.

TCRbeta CDR3 regions were amplified from genomic DNA using the immunoSEQ Assay, a bias-controlled multiplex PCR. As for the original processing: The number of nucleated cells in each sample was estimated by amplification of reference gene primers within the assay. To quantify the absolute abundance of each unique TCRbeta CDR3 rearrangement, sequence reads were collapsed and filtered. For each sample, productive Simpson clonality was calculated as the square root of Simpson's diversity index over productive rearrangements. Entries here come from immuneACCESS through TCRdb and include only in-frame sequences with V and J called. Some clones fail to appear in such tables; in the studies checked, an unresolved V gene covers under half of the shortfall, and the cause of the remainder is unknown. The D gene and trimming were derived from the DNA, and the V and J assignments and clone size from that table. The sample contains about 130,000 clones, 92% of them found a single time. The ten largest clones represent around 2.1% of the sample.

As for this clone: Its antigen has not been determined. Within one base of it there is no much larger clone, and no base qualities were kept.

Taken from cysteine to phenylalanine, the CDR3 has 14 residues. Solely the CDR3 DNA is kept, with 42 bases framed from the first base. One collaborating source in Seattle enrolled patients while the patients were actively infected and followed the patients over time throughout the course of disease. Collaborating institutions collected whole blood in K2EDTA tubes following their own protocols. For TCRbeta analysis, collaborators shipped samples as frozen whole blood, isolated PBMCs, or DNA extracted from either of those sample types. Sequenced input: peripheral blood. The TCR was taken from a man aged 45-65 years with COVID-19, enrolled during active disease. Recombination linked TRBV21-1 to TRBJ2-3; the DNA was not used to check the table's D call, TRBD2. TRBV21-1 is reported as a pseudogene. This receptor has the CDR3 CASSISKSTDTQYF. The sequence in DNA is TGTGCCAGCAGCATTAGTAAGAGCACAGATACGCAGTATTTT.